The 18 T cell receptor beta chains below all came from one sample that was sequenced in a study of blood T cell repertoires in COVID-19. Only in-frame clones appear in the TCRdb table, and some are missing; sequencing was by immunoSEQ multiplex PCR. This sample has around 700,000 clones; about 90% occur once, and the top ten carry under 0.3%. Input material: peripheral blood. These receptors were obtained from a woman aged 18-30 years with acute or convalescent COVID-19.

V usage is TRBV18 and J usage is TRBJ1-3, with 8 bases fitting TRBD1. The CDR3 length is 16 residues. Germline V gene lookup returns CDR1 KGHSH and CDR2 LQKENI. V trimming: 3 bases; J trimming: 1 base; junction bases outside the gene matches: 5. As DNA, the CDR3 is TGTGCCAGCTCACCCGACAGGGGAATTTCTGGAAACACCATATATTTT. Its translation: CASSPDRGISGNTIYF.

The rearrangement links TRBV7-2 to TRBJ1-2, with 11 bases matching TRBD1. CDR1 SGHTA and CDR2 FQGNSA come from the germline V gene. J was trimmed by 3 bases and V by 7 bases; bases with no gene match: 7. This CDR3 is 15 amino acids long. In nucleotides, the CDR3 is TGTGCCAGCACCCACGGGACAGGGGGGCACTATGGCTACACCTTC. Protein sequence: CASTHGTGGHYGYTF.

This sequence joins TRBV28 and TRBJ2-7, with D possibly matching TRBD2 (6 bases). Trimming stripped 6 bases from V and 7 bases from J, with 13 bases between. The CDR3 extends over 12 amino acids. Germline CDR1 reads MDHEN; CDR2 reads SYDVKM. CDR3: CASSRGTREQYF. The DNA of the CDR3 is TGTGCCAGCAGCCGCGGGACTCGGGAGCAGTACTTC.

This chain uses TRBV20-1 with TRBJ1-2; D is possibly TRBD1 (5 bases). This CDR3 has 11 amino acids. Germline CDR1 and CDR2: DFQATT and SNEGSKA (reference sequence). V shed 5 bases and J shed 7 bases, with 11 bases lying between them. This chain's CDR3 is CSAGGGAGYTF. DNA for the CDR3: TGCAGTGCTGGCGGAGGGGCTGGCTACACCTTC.

This chain joins TRBV5-1 and TRBJ2-7; 12 bases map to TRBD1. Trimming cost V 0 bases and J 5 bases; bases outside gene matches: 15. The CDR3 runs 19 residues. Per the germline V gene, CDR1 is SGHRS and CDR2 is YFSETQ. CDR3 protein: CASSLAPWDTGTGGDEQYF. As DNA, the CDR3 is TGCGCCAGCAGCTTGGCTCCCTGGGACACCGGGACAGGGGGCGACGAGCAGTACTTC.

As regards this clone: The same CDR3 can be traced to other DNA sequences in this sample. This chain joins TRBV4-2 and TRBJ2-5; D may be TRBD1 (6 bases). The CDR3 extends over 15 amino acids. Germline V lookup: CDR1 LGHNA, CDR2 YNFKEQ. Trimming shortened V by 0 bases and J by 4 bases, and 12 bases separated the two germline ends. CDR3 bases: TGTGCCAGCAGCCAAGAAAGAGGGGGTGGAGAGACCCAGTACTTC. The encoded protein is CASSQERGGGETQYF.

This sequence joins TRBV9 and TRBJ1-6; 10 nucleotides match TRBD1. Per germline, CDR1 SGDLS and CDR2 YYNGEE. The V segment lost 2 bases and the J segment 5 bases; nucleotides outside the gene matches: 4. The CDR3 has 16 residues. The CDR3 sequence: CASSVGQGLDNSPLHF. The CDR3, as DNA: TGTGCCAGCAGCGTGGGACAGGGGTTGGATAATTCACCCCTCCACTTT.

V and J are TRBV10-3 and TRBJ1-5, with unresolved D. V lost 2 bases and J lost 2, with 7 bases in between. Looked up from germline, CDR1 is ENHRY and CDR2 is SYGVKD. CDR3 length: 14 amino acids. CDR3 DNA sequence: TGTGCCATCAGTGAGGCGGCGGGCAATCAGCCCCAGCATTTT. Its protein product is CAISEAAGNQPQHF.

This clone appeared once. The chain joins TRBV5-1 to TRBJ2-7, with 9 bases identical to TRBD2. Germline loops: CDR1 SGHRS, CDR2 YFSETQ. The junction had 11 bases not matched to a gene; V was cut back by 4 bases and J by 0 bases. The CDR3 covers 17 residues. This chain's CDR3 is CASSTVSTSGSSYEQYF. CDR3 DNA sequence: TGCGCCAGCAGCACAGTATCGACTAGCGGAAGCTCCTACGAGCAGTACTTC.

The chain has TRBV5-1 and TRBJ1-1; the D gene is possibly TRBD1 (5 bases). Germline loops: CDR1 SGHRS, CDR2 YFSETQ. The CDR3 sequence is 15 residues long. The ends were cut back, 0 bases at V and 4 bases at J, with 13 bases in the middle. The CDR3 region is CASSLAGGGSTEAFF. The CDR3 DNA is TGCGCCAGCAGCTTGGCTGGGGGAGGGAGCACTGAAGCTTTCTTT.

This rearrangement joins TRBV6-5 to TRBJ1-3, with D perhaps TRBD1 (5 bases). Per the germline V gene, CDR1 is MNHEY and CDR2 is SVGAGI. This CDR3 is 15 amino acids long. The V end was cut by 6 bases, the J end by 3 bases, with 15 bases between. CDR3 region: CASRINGGGGNTIYF. In DNA form, the CDR3 reads TGTGCCAGCAGGATAAATGGGGGGGGTGGAAACACCATATATTTT.

In this sample, this clone turned up a few times. The V gene is TRBV6-6, the J gene TRBJ2-7; D may be TRBD1 (5 bases). The CDR3 has 11 amino acids. With 10 bases removed from V and 7 bases from J, the gap between germline ends came to 14 bases. Germline V gives CDR1 MNHNY, CDR2 SVGAGI (reference sequence). The chain's CDR3 is CATTGRHEQYF. The DNA of the CDR3 is TGTGCCACCACAGGCAGACATGAGCAGTACTTC.

The chain recombines TRBV2 with TRBJ2-4, with D hard to call. The V gene's germline CDR1 is SNHLY and CDR2 FYNNEI. The CDR3 length is 16 residues. The V gene lost 3 bases and the J gene lost 0 bases, with 12 bases spanning the gap. The CDR3 reads CASSDPDLLAKNIQYF. CDR3 DNA: TGTGCCAGCAGTGATCCCGATCTATTAGCCAAAAACATTCAGTACTTC.

A note on this clone: Other DNA variants within this sample encode the same CDR3. V and J are TRBV19 and TRBJ1-1; 11 bases align to TRBD1. V lost 3 bases to trimming and J lost 5 bases; unmatched junction nucleotides: 2. The germline gives CDR1 LNHDA, CDR2 SQIVND (reference sequence). This CDR3 has 14 residues. The CDR3 DNA reads TGTGCCAGTAGTATCGGGACAGGGGGGACTGAAGCTTTCTTT. It specifies CASSIGTGGTEAFF.

The CDR3 coding sequence is TGTGCCATCCGAGGGGTACGGAGGGACACTGAAGCTTTCTTT. This sequence encodes CAIRGVRRDTEAFF. The rearrangement joins TRBV10-3 to TRBJ1-1; possible D gene TRBD1, 5 bases. V lost 8 bases, J lost 3 bases, and 16 bases lay in between. The germline V gene has CDR1 ENHRY and CDR2 SYGVKD. There are 14 residues in the CDR3.

This clone was seen more than once but under ten times. This sequence joins TRBV21-1 and TRBJ1-3. TRBV21-1 is deemed a pseudogene. This CDR3 region has 16 residues. This CDR3 reads CASSKREYRVGNTIYF. As DNA, the CDR3 is TGTGCCAGCAGCAAAAGGGAGTATAGGGTTGGAAACACCATATATTTT.

The chain has TRBV29-1 and TRBJ1-1, with 7 bases fitting TRBD1. The germline V gene has CDR1 SQVTM and CDR2 ANQGSEA. V shed 4 bases and J 7 bases; nucleotides not matched to a gene: 6. The length of the CDR3 is 12 residues. The CDR3 reads CSVGSTGIEAFF. The DNA of the CDR3 is TGCAGCGTTGGATCGACAGGGATTGAAGCTTTCTTT.

The chain recombines TRBV5-8 with TRBJ1-5; possible D gene TRBD1, 6 bases. This CDR3 is built from 13 residues. V gave up 4 bases and J gave up 7 bases, with 12 bases separating them. Germline values: CDR1 SGHTS, CDR2 YDEGEE. CDR3 sequence: CASSMTQGQPQHF. The CDR3 DNA sequence: TGTGCCAGCAGCATGACACAGGGCCAGCCCCAGCATTTT.